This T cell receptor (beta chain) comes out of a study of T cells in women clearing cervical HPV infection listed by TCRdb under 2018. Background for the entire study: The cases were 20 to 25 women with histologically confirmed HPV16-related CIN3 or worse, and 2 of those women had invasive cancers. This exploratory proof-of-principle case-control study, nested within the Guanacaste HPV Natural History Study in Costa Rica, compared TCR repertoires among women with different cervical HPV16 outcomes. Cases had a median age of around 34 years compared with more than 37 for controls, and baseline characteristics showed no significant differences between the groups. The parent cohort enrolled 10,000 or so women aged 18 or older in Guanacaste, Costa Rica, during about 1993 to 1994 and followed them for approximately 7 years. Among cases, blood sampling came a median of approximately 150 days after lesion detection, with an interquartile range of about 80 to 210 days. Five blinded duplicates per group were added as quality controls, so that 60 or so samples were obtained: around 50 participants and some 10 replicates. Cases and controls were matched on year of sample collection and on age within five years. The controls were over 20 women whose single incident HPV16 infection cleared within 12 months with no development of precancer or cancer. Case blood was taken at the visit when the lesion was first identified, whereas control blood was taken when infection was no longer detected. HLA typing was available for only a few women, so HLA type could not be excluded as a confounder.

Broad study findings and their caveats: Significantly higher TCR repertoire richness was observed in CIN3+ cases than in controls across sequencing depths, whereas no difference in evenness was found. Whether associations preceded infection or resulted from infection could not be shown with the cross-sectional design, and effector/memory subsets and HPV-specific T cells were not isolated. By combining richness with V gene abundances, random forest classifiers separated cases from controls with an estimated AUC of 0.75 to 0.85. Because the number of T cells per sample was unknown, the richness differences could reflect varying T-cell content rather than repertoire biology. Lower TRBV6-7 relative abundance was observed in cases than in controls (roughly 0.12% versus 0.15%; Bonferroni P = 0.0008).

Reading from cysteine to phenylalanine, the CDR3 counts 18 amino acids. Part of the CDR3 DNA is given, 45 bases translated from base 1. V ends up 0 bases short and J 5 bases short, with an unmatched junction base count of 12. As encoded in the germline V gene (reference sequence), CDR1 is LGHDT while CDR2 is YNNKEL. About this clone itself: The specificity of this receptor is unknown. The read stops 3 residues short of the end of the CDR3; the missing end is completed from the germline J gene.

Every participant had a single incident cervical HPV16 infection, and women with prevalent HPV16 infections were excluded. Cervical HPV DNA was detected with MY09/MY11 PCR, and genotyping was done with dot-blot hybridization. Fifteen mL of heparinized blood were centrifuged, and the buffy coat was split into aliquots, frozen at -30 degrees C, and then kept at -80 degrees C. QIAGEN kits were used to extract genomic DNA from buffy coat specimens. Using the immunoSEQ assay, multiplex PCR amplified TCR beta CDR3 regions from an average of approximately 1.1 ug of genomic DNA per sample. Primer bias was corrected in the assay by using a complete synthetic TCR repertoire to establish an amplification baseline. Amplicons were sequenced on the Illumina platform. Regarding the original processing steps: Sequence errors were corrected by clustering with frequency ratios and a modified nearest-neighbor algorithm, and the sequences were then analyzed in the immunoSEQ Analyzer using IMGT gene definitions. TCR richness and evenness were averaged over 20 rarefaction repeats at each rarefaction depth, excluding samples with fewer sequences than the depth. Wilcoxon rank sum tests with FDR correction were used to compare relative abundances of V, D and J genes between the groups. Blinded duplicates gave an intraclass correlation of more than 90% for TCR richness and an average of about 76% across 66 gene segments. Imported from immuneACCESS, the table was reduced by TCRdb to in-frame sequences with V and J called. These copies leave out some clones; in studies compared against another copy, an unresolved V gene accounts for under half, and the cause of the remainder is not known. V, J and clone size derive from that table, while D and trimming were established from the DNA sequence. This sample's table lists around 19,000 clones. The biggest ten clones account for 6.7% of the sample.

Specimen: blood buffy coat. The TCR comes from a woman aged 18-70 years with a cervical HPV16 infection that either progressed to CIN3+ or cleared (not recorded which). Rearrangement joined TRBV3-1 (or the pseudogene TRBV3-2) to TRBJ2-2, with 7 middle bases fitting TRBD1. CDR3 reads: CASSQERNRGLGTGELFF. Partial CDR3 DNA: TGTGCCAGCAGCCAAGAAAGGAACAGGGGCTTAGGGACCGGGGAG.